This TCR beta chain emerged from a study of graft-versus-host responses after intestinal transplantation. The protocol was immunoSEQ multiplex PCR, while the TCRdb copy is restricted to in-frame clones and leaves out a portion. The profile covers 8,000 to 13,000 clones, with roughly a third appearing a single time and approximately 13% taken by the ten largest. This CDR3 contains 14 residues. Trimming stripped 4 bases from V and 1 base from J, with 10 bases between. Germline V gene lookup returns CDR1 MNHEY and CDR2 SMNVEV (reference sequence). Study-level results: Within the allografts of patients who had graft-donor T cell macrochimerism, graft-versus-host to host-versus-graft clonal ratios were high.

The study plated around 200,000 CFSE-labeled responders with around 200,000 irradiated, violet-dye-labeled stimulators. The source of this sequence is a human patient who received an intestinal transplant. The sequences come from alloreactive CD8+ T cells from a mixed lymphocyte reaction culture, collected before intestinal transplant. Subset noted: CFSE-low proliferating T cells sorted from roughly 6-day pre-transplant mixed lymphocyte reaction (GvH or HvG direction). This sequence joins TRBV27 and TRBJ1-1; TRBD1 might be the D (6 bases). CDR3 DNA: TGTGCCAGCAGTTGGCAGGGGAGGAACACTGAAGCTTTCTTT. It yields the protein CASSWQGRNTEAFF.